This T cell receptor (beta chain) was captured in a study of graft-versus-host responses after intestinal transplantation. At the level of the study: Anti-thymocyte globulin induction, then tacrolimus and steroids for roughly 3 years, went to all recipients. General observations from the study: GvH clones detected in recipient marrow included some appearing first in ileum or blood. Early after transplant, HvG clones declined as circulating GvH clones peaked.

Turning to this clone: Antigen specificity is unknown.

Some clones are missing from TCRdb's copy, which holds only in-frame ones; the method was immunoSEQ multiplex PCR. The table shows 20,000 to 30,000 clones, with around four fifths occurring only once. The CDR3 length is 12 residues. V was shortened by 3 bases and J by 6 bases, with 8 bases between the two germline ends. CDR1 SNHLY and CDR2 FYNNEI come from the germline V gene. This TCR came from a human patient who received an intestinal transplant, so some T cells may come from the graft donor. This sequence joins TRBV2 and TRBJ1-2; D unresolved. The input for sequencing was PBMCs, taken approximately four weeks after intestinal transplant. The CDR3 loop is CASSDAYDGYTF. As DNA, the CDR3 is TGTGCCAGCAGTGACGCCTACGATGGCTACACCTTC.